A single sample gave rise to the 31 T cell receptor beta chains below, sequenced in a study of blood T cell repertoires in COVID-19. The table came from immunoSEQ multiplex PCR; TCRdb's copy has only in-frame clones and leaves some out. The profile shows around 330,000 clones, 85% of them singletons. The sequencing input was PBMCs or T cells enriched from blood (not recorded which). The receptors originated from a woman under 40 who had been exposed to COVID-19.

This clone was seen once. The chain combines TRBV19 with TRBJ2-1; 12 nucleotides agree with TRBD2. Unmatched junction bases numbered 15, after V lost 4 bases and J lost 8 bases. Germline loops: CDR1 LNHDA, CDR2 SQIVND (reference sequence). This CDR3 has 18 amino acids. In DNA, the CDR3 is TGTGCCAGTAGTACGCAGCCTAGCGGGAGGGCCGTCTTTTATGAGCAGTTCTTC. Amino acids: CASSTQPSGRAVFYEQFF. Full variable domain (missing parts from reference TRBV19 and TRBJ2-1): DGGITQSPKYLFRKEGQNVTLSCEQNLNHDAMYWYRQDPGQGLRLIYYSQIVNDFQKGDIAEGYSVSREKKESFPLTVTSAQKNPTAFYLCASSTQPSGRAVFYEQFFGPGTRLTVL.

A remark on this clone: Other DNA sequences in the sample encode the same CDR3. The rearrangement uses TRBV9 and TRBJ2-2, with 14 bases lining up with TRBD2. The trim removed 3 bases at V and 6 bases at J, leaving 4 bases unmatched. Germline CDR1 SGDLS, CDR2 YYNGEE. The CDR3 spans 16 residues. The CDR3 nucleotides are TGTGCCAGCAGCGCCGGACTAGCGGGAGGCCCCGGGGAGCTGTTTTTT. This encodes CASSAGLAGGPGELFF. The whole variable domain, filled in from reference TRBV9 and TRBJ2-2, reads DSGVTQTPKHLITATGQRVTLRCSPRSGDLSVYWYQQSLDQGLQFLIQYYNGEERAKGNILERFSAQQFPDLHSELNLSSLELGDSALYFCASSAGLAGGPGELFFGEGSRLTVL.

The chain is built from TRBV5-8 and TRBJ1-2; tentative D call: TRBD1 (5 bases). Trimming stripped 4 bases from V and 4 bases from J, with 17 bases between. The CDR3 has 15 residues. In germline, CDR1 is SGHTS, CDR2 YDEGEE. The CDR3, as DNA: TGTGCCAGCAGCCCTGTGGTACAGGCGTCCTATGGCTACACCTTC. Encoded protein: CASSPVVQASYGYTF.

The chain employs TRBV7-2 and TRBJ1-3; D gene unclear. V lost 1 base to trimming and J lost 4 bases, with 5 bases between them. Germline CDR1 SGHTA, CDR2 FQGNSA. CDR3 length equals 13 residues. The CDR3: CASSLGPGNTIYF. The DNA of the CDR3 is TGTGCCAGCAGCTTAGGGCCGGGAAACACCATATATTTT.

The V call is TRBV27, the J call TRBJ2-7; 8 positions match TRBD1. Germline V CDR1 and CDR2: MNHEY, SMNVEV (reference sequence). With V trimmed by 5 bases and J by 2 bases, 8 bases remained unmatched. This CDR3 comprises 15 residues. As DNA, the CDR3 is TGTGCCAGCAGTCGAGGAACAGGGGGAACCTACGAGCAGTACTTC. This sequence encodes CASSRGTGGTYEQYF.

The chain has TRBV7-9 and TRBJ2-1, with 9 bases fitting TRBD2. Germline CDR1 SEHNR, CDR2 FQNEAQ (reference sequence). V gave up 5 bases and J gave up 8 bases; unmatched junction bases: 7. The length of the CDR3 is 14 residues. The CDR3 coding sequence is TGTGCCAGCAGCCCAGGGACTAGCAGCCATGAGCAGTTCTTC. This codes for CASSPGTSSHEQFF.

V is TRBV27 and J is TRBJ2-1, with 10 bases that match TRBD2. Unmatched junction bases numbered 10, after V lost 6 bases and J lost 8 bases. This CDR3 has 15 amino acids. The germline CDR1 and CDR2 sequences are MNHEY and SMNVEV (reference sequence). For the CDR3, the DNA is TGTGCCAGCAGCCTAGAGGCTAGCGGGAGCTATGAGCAGTTCTTC. Translated: CASSLEASGSYEQFF.

This clone was seen a few times. The chain has TRBV6-2 or TRBV6-3 and TRBJ2-2; tentative D call: TRBD1 (5 bases). V gave up 6 bases and J gave up 2 bases, with 10 bases separating them. Germline loops: CDR1 MNHEY, CDR2 SVGEGT. The CDR3 loop spans 14 amino acids. CDR3 sequence: CASSDRINTGELFF. CDR3 in DNA: TGTGCCAGCAGCGACAGAATAAACACCGGGGAGCTGTTTTTT.

The V and J genes are TRBV6-5 and TRBJ2-7; 9 positions agree with TRBD1. The CDR3 spans 14 residues. Germline CDR1 MNHEY, CDR2 SVGAGI. The V gene end was trimmed by 6 bases and the J gene end by 0 bases; junction bases not matched to a gene: 3. The CDR3: CASRGQGYSYEQYF. CDR3 coding DNA: TGTGCCAGCAGGGGACAGGGATACTCCTACGAGCAGTACTTC.

This sequence joins TRBV27 and TRBJ1-5; a possible D gene is TRBD1 (5 bases). Trimming cost V 5 bases and J 0 bases, with 11 bases left between them. Per germline, CDR1 MNHEY and CDR2 SMNVEV (reference sequence). The CDR3 length is 15 residues. Written as DNA, the CDR3 is TGTGCCAGCAGTCGGGGGTTCGGTAGCAATCAGCCCCAGCATTTT. Translating it yields CASSRGFGSNQPQHF.

The rearrangement joins TRBV3-1 (or the pseudogene TRBV3-2) to TRBJ1-1; D is possibly TRBD1 (5 bases). Trimming took off 2 bases at V and 5 bases at J, with 9 bases between the two ends. This CDR3 comprises 13 residues. Germline lookup yields CDR1 LGHDT and CDR2 YNNKEL (reference sequence). CDR3 sequence reads: CASSQREGTEAFF. The CDR3 DNA follows: TGTGCCAGCAGCCAAAGGGAGGGGACTGAAGCTTTCTTT.

This clone has more than one count but fewer than ten. The chain recombines TRBV5-1 with TRBJ1-1, with D unresolved. The CDR3 runs 16 residues. Looked up from germline, CDR1 is SGHRS and CDR2 is YFSETQ. V lost 0 bases and J lost 4, with 16 bases in between. CDR3 sequence: CASSLEEYGEGTEAFF. CDR3 in DNA: TGCGCCAGCAGCTTGGAAGAGTATGGGGAGGGCACTGAAGCTTTCTTT.

The rearrangement joins TRBV28 to TRBJ2-2, with 9 bases that match TRBD1. This CDR3 has 17 amino acids. V was pared by 5 bases and J by 6 bases, with 13 bases of the junction left unmatched. CDR1 is MDHEN, CDR2 SYDVKM, per germline. CDR3 coding DNA: TGTGCCAGCAGTGGGGACAGGGTCGGTATAAGGGCCGGGGAGCTGTTTTTT. It is translated as CASSGDRVGIRAGELFF.

The chain carries TRBV7-8 and TRBJ2-3; maybe TRBD2 (7 bases). V lost 1 base and J lost 2, with 13 bases in between. The germline V gene encodes CDR1 SGHVS and CDR2 FQNEAQ. CDR3 length: 16 amino acids. The CDR3 DNA reads TGTGCCAGCAGCTTAGTAGGGGGGGGAAACACAGATACGCAGTATTTT. Its translation: CASSLVGGGNTDTQYF.

The chain carries TRBV12-3 or TRBV12-4 and TRBJ1-2; TRBD1 is a possible D gene (5 bases). V was cut by 9 bases and J by 6 bases, with 17 bases left in between. CDR3 length: 13 residues. This CDR3 reads CASNSGILHGYTF. The CDR3 bases are TGTGCCAGTAATTCAGGGATACTCCATGGCTACACCTTC.

The CDR3 spells CASSPSPGQGGYEQYF. The DNA for the CDR3 is TGTGCCAGCTCACCTTCACCGGGACAGGGGGGATACGAGCAGTACTTC. The rearrangement uses TRBV18 and TRBJ2-7; 11 nucleotides match TRBD1. V was pared by 3 bases and J by 4 bases, with 8 bases of the junction left unmatched. The germline gives CDR1 KGHSH, CDR2 LQKENI. This CDR3 has 16 residues.

On this clone: Other DNA sequences in the same sample also yield this CDR3. J is TRBJ2-7 and V is TRBV15; 7 nucleotides agree with TRBD1. Germline V lookup: CDR1 LNHNV, CDR2 YYDKDF (reference sequence). The CDR3 consists of 14 residues. Trimming took 0 bases from V and 2 from J; bases not matched to a gene: 1. Here the CDR3 DNA reads TGTGCCACCAGCAGAGACAGGGGGACCTACGAGCAGTACTTC. Protein product: CATSRDRGTYEQYF.

The CDR3 loop is CASSFNGIWASGANVLTF. Here the CDR3 DNA reads TGTGCCAGCAGTTTTAACGGGATTTGGGCCTCTGGGGCCAACGTCCTGACTTTC. J is TRBJ2-6 and V is TRBV7-9; TRBD2 might be the D (5 bases). CDR3 size: 18 residues. The germline V gene encodes CDR1 SEHNR and CDR2 FQNEAQ (reference sequence). V lost 6 bases to trimming and J lost 0 bases, with 18 bases between them.

The chain uses TRBV28 and TRBJ2-7, with TRBD1 as a possible D gene (6 bases). V lost 8 bases, J lost 4 bases, and 21 bases lay in between. The CDR3 runs to 15 residues. The germline V gene has CDR1 MDHEN and CDR2 SYDVKM. The CDR3: CASQTGGQSLYEQYF. The CDR3 DNA follows: TGTGCCAGCCAAACCGGCGGACAGAGTTTATACGAGCAGTACTTC.

The chain joins TRBV18 to TRBJ1-5; D unresolved. Germline V gene data show CDR1 as KGHSH and CDR2 as LQKENI. Trimming left V 5 bases short and J 0 bases short, with 8 bases between. The CDR3 is 14 residues long. CDR3 protein: CASSSRPSNQPQHF. The CDR3 coding sequence is TGTGCCAGCTCATCGAGGCCTAGCAATCAGCCCCAGCATTTT.

This sequence joins TRBV5-6 and TRBJ2-3; no firm D call. The CDR3 loop spans 15 amino acids. V lost 2 bases to trimming and J lost 5 bases, with 15 bases between them. Germline CDR1 SGHDT, CDR2 YYEEEE. The DNA for the CDR3 is TGTGCCAGCAGCTTTTCCCAGCCCGGAGTAGATACGCAGTATTTT. Residues: CASSFSQPGVDTQYF.

This clone was picked up a small number of times. An end of the junction does not agree with germline; a read error may underlie this. Other nucleotide sequences from this sample produce the same CDR3. V usage is TRBV18 and J usage is TRBJ2-2; 10 bases line up with TRBD1. This CDR3 contains 15 residues. Per the germline V gene, CDR1 is KGHSH and CDR2 is LQKENI. The CDR3 region is CASSPPGQGTGELFF. As DNA, the CDR3 is TGTGCCAGCTCCCCACCGGGACAGGGGACCGGGGAGCTGTTTTTT. The full variable domain, rest sourced from reference TRBV18 and TRBJ2-2, is NAGVMQNPRHLVRRRGQEARLRCSPMKGHSHVYWYRQLPEEGLKFMVYLQKENIIDESGMPKERFSAEFPKEGPSILRIQQVVRGDSAAYFCASSPPGQGTGELFFGEGSRLTVL.

The V and J genes are TRBV7-9 and TRBJ2-1, with 10 bases fitting TRBD2. The V and J ends lost 5 bases and 6 bases, in that order; junction bases with no gene match: 13. Germline lookup yields CDR1 SEHNR and CDR2 FQNEAQ (reference sequence). The CDR3 spans 17 residues. The CDR3, as DNA: TGTGCCAGCAGCGCTTTGCGGGGCCTAGCGGGAGTCAATGAGCAGTTCTTC. This gives the protein CASSALRGLAGVNEQFF.

V usage is TRBV6-5 and J usage is TRBJ2-7; D ambiguous. The CDR3 consists of 12 residues. CDR1 is MNHEY, CDR2 SVGAGI, per germline. V shed 2 bases and J shed 6 bases, with 8 bases lying between them. CDR3 in amino acids: CASSYGSGEQYF. The CDR3 DNA reads TGTGCCAGCAGTTACGGTTCGGGCGAGCAGTACTTC.

At least ten counts were recorded for this clone. The chain combines TRBV9 with TRBJ1-6; D possibly corresponds to TRBD1 (6 bases). The CDR3 runs to 14 residues. Trimming pared 4 bases from V and 4 bases from J, leaving 9 bases between. Per germline, CDR1 SGDLS and CDR2 YYNGEE. Written as DNA, the CDR3 is TGTGCCAGCAGCTTGGACAGTTATAATTCACCCCTCCACTTT. This sequence encodes CASSLDSYNSPLHF.

This clone was observed a single time. The chain uses TRBV30 and TRBJ1-5; D is undetermined. The germline V and J ends were trimmed by 1 base and 2 bases, with 6 bases remaining between them. CDR1 and CDR2 from the germline V gene are GTSNPN and SVGIG (reference sequence). The CDR3 has 13 amino acids. CDR3 in DNA: TGTGCCTGGAGTGAAGAGGGCAATCAGCCCCAGCATTTT. It encodes CAWSEEGNQPQHF.

The V and J genes are TRBV28 and TRBJ1-5; 10 nucleotides match TRBD1. The length of the CDR3 is 17 residues. Germline lookup yields CDR1 MDHEN and CDR2 SYDVKM. Germline trimming cut 5 bases from V and 6 bases from J; bases unmatched to any gene: 13. The CDR3 bases are TGTGCCAGCAGTCCGGGACAGGGGACATTTAGGGGTCAGCCCCAGCATTTT. It translates to CASSPGQGTFRGQPQHF.

This rearrangement joins TRBV4-3 to TRBJ1-6; possibly TRBD1 for D (5 bases). CDR1 and CDR2 from the germline V gene are LGHNA and YSLEER. The CDR3 is made up of 14 amino acids. V was shortened by 0 bases and J by 8 bases, with 8 bases between the two germline ends. CDR3: CASSQDRGYSPLHF. The CDR3 nucleotides read TGCGCCAGCAGCCAAGATAGGGGTTATTCACCCCTCCACTTT.

The chain uses TRBV2 and TRBJ1-5; 10 positions match TRBD1. The CDR3 length is 13 residues. Germline V gene data show CDR1 as SNHLY and CDR2 as FYNNEI. With V trimmed by 7 bases and J by 9 bases, 6 bases remained unmatched. This CDR3 is CASNGQGGSPQHF. In DNA, the CDR3 is TGTGCCAGCAACGGACAGGGGGGATCGCCCCAGCATTTT.

This chain uses TRBV6-4 with TRBJ2-2; 9 nucleotides line up with TRBD1. CDR1 is MRHNA, CDR2 SNTAGT, per germline. The CDR3 extends over 15 amino acids. V trimming: 5 bases; J trimming: 6 bases; junction bases outside the gene matches: 7. The CDR3 region has the DNA TGTGCCAGCAGTCTGAGGACAGGGGCGTCCGGGGAGCTGTTTTTT. Translation gives CASSLRTGASGELFF.

The chain combines TRBV18 with TRBJ2-7; TRBD1 is a possible D gene (6 bases). V lost 5 bases and J lost 12, with 20 bases in between. Germline CDR1 reads KGHSH; CDR2 reads LQKENI. The CDR3 contains 13 residues. DNA of the CDR3: TGTGCCAGCTCAACGTCCGGGGAGACAGGACCGTACTTC. It codes for CASSTSGETGPYF.